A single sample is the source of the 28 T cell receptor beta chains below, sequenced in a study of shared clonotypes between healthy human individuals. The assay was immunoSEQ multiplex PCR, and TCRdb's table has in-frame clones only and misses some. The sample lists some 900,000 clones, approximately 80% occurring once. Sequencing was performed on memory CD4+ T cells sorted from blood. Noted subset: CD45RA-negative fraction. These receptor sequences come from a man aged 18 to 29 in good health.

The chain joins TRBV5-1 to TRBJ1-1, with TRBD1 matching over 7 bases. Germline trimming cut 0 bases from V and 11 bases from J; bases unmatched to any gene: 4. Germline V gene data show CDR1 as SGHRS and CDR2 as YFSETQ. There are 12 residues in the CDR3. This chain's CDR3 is CASSLETGTAFF. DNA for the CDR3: TGCGCCAGCAGCTTGGAGACAGGGACGGCTTTCTTT.

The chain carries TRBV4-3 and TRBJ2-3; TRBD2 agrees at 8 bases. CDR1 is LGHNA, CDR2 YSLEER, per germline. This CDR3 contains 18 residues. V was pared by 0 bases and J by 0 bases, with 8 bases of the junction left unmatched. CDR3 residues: CASSQEPMAGGSTDTQYF. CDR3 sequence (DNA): TGCGCCAGCAGCCAAGAACCCATGGCGGGAGGTAGCACAGATACGCAGTATTTT.

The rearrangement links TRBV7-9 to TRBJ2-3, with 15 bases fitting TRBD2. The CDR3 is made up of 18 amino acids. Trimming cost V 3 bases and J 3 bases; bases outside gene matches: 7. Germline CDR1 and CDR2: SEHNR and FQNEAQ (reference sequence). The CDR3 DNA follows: TGTGCCAGCAGCTTCGCGGGACTAGCGGGGGGAGGGACAGATACGCAGTATTTT. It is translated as CASSFAGLAGGGTDTQYF.

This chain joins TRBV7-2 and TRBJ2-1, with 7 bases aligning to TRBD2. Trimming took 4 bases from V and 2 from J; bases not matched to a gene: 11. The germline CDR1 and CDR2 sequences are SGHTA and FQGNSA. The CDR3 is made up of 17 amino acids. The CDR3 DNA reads TGTGCCAGCAGCTCACCGTTACGGCTAGCGGCCTACAATGAGCAGTTCTTC. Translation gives CASSSPLRLAAYNEQFF.

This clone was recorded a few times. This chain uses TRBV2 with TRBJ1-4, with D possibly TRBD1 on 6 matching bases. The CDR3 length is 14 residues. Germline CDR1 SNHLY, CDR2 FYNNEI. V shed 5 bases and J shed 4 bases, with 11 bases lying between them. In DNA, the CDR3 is TGTGCCAGCAGTCAAGGGGGGAGTAATGAAAAACTGTTTTTT. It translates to CASSQGGSNEKLFF.

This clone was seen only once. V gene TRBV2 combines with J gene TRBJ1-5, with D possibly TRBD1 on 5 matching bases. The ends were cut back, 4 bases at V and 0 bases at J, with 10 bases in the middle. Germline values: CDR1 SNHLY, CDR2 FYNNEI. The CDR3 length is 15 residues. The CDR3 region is CASSATGPSNQPQHF. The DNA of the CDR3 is TGTGCCAGCAGTGCAACGGGGCCTAGCAATCAGCCCCAGCATTTT.

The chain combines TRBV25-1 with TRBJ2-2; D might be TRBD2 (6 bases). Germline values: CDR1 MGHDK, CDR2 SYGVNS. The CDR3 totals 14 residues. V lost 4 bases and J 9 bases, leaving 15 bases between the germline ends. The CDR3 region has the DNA TGTGCCAGCAGTGGGTGGGGCGGGGTGAGGGAGCTGTTTTTT. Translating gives CASSGWGGVRELFF.

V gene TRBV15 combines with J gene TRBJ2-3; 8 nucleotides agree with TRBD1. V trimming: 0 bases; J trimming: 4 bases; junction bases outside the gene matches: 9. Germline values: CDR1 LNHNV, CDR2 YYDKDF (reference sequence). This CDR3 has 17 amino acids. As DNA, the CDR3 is TGTGCCACCAGCAGAGAGACGCAGGGGGCGCACGCAGATACGCAGTATTTT. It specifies CATSRETQGAHADTQYF.

CDR3 in DNA: TGTGCCAGCAGCTTAGCGATCCTCCAAGAGACCCAGTACTTC. Its protein product is CASSLAILQETQYF. This chain connects TRBV7-8 to TRBJ2-5, with unresolved D. Germline values: CDR1 SGHVS, CDR2 FQNEAQ. Deletions cut 0 bases from V and 1 base from J, with 6 bases between. This CDR3 region has 14 residues.

The CDR3 spells CASSPDRGASNEKLFF. The CDR3 DNA sequence: TGTGCCAGCAGCCCGGACAGGGGGGCGTCTAATGAAAAACTGTTTTTT. The chain joins TRBV5-6 to TRBJ1-4; 10 bases align to TRBD1. V lost 4 bases, J lost 3 bases, and 6 bases stayed unmatched. Germline CDR1 is SGHDT and CDR2 is YYEEEE. CDR3 length equals 16 residues.

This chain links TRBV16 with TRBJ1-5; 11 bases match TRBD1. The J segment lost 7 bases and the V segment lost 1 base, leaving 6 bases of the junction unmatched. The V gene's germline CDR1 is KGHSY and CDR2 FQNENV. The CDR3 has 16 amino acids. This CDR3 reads CASSQWDRGFEQPQHF. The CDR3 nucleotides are TGTGCCAGCAGCCAATGGGACAGGGGGTTTGAACAGCCCCAGCATTTT.

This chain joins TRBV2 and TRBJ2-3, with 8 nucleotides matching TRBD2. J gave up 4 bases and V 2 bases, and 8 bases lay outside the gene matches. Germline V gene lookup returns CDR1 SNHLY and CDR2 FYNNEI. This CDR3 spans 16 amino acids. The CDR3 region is CASSEYGTSSADTQYF. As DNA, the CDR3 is TGTGCCAGCAGTGAATATGGGACTAGTAGCGCAGATACGCAGTATTTT. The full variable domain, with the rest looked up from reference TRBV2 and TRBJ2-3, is EPEVTQTPSHQVTQMGQEVILRCVPISNHLYFYWYRQILGQKVEFLVSFYNNEISEKSEIFDDQFSVERPDGSNFTLKIRSTKLEDSAMYFCASSEYGTSSADTQYFGPGTRLTVL.

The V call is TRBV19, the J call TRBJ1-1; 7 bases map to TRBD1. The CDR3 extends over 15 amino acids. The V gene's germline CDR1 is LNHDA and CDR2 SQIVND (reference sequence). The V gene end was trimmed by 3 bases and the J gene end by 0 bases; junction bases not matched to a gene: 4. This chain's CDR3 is CASSITGQLNTEAFF. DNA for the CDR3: TGTGCCAGTAGTATCACGGGACAGCTGAACACTGAAGCTTTCTTT.

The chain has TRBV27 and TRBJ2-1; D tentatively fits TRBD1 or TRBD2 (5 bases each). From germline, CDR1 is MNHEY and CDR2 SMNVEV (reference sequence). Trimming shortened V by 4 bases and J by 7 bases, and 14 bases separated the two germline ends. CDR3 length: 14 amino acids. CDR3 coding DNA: TGTGCCAGCAGTTCCCGGACTGAGGGGAATGAGCAGTTCTTC. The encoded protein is CASSSRTEGNEQFF.

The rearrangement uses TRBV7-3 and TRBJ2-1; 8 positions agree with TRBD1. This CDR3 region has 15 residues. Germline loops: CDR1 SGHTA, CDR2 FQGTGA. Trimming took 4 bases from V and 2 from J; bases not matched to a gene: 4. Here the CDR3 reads CASSSTGQAYNEQFF. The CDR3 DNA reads TGTGCCAGCAGCTCAACGGGACAGGCCTACAATGAGCAGTTCTTC.

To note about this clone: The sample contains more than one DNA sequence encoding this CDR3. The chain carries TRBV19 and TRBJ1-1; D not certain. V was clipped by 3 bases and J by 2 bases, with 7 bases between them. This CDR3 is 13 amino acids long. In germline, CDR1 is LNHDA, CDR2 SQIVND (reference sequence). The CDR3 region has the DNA TGTGCCAGTAGTATGGGTAGAAACACTGAAGCTTTCTTT. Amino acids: CASSMGRNTEAFF.

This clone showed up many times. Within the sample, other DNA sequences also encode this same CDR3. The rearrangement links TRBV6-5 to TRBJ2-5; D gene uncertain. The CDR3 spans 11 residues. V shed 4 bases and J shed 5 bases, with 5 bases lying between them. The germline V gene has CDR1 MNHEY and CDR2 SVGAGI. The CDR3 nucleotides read TGTGCCAGCAGTTCCTCGGAGACCCAGTACTTC. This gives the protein CASSSSETQYF.

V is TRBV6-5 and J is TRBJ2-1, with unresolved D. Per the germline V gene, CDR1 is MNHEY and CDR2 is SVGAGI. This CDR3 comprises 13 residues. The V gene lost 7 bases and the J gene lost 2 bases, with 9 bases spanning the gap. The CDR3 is CASTAAPYNEQFF. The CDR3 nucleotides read TGTGCCAGCACCGCTGCTCCCTACAATGAGCAGTTCTTC.

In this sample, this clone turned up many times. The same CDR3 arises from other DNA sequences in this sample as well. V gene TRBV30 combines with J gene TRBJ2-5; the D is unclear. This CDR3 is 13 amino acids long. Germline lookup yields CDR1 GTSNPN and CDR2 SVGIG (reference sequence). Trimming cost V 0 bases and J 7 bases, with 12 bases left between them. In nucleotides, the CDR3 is TGTGCCTGGAGTGTCGATGGGTACGGGACCCAGTACTTC. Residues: CAWSVDGYGTQYF.

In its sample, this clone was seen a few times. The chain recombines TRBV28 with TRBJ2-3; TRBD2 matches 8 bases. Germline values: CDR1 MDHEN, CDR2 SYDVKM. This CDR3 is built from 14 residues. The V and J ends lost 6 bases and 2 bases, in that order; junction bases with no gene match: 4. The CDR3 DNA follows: TGTGCCAGCAGGTCGGGGGGGCCCACAGATACGCAGTATTTT. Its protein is CASRSGGPTDTQYF.

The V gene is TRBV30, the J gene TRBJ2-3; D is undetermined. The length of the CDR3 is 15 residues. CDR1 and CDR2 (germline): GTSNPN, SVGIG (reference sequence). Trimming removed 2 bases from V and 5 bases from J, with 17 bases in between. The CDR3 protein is CAWSSIKARGDTQYF. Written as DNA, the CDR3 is TGTGCCTGGAGTTCTATAAAGGCGAGAGGAGATACGCAGTATTTT.

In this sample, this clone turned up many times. CDR3 sequence reads: CASSLKDTQYF. The DNA for the CDR3 is TGTGCCAGCAGTCTCAAGGACACGCAGTATTTT. V and J are TRBV25-1 and TRBJ2-3; D not certain. V lost 5 bases and J 9 bases, leaving 9 bases between the germline ends. The CDR3 has 11 residues. The germline CDR1 and CDR2 sequences are MGHDK and SYGVNS.

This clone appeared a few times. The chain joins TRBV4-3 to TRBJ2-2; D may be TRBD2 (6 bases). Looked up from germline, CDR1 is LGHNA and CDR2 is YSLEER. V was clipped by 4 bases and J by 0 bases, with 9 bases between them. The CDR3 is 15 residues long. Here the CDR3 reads CASSPVAANTGELFF. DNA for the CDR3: TGCGCCAGCAGCCCCGTAGCGGCGAACACCGGGGAGCTGTTTTTT.

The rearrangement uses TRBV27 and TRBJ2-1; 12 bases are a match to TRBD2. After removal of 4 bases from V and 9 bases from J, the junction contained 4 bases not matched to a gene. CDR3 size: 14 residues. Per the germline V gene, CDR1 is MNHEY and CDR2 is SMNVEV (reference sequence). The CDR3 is CASSSWTSGAEQFF. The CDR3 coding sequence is TGTGCCAGCAGTTCTTGGACTAGCGGGGCTGAGCAGTTCTTC.

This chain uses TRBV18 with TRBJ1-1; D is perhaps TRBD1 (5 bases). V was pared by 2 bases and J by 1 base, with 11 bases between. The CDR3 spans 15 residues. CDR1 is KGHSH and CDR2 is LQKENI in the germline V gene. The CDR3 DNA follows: TGTGCCAGCTCACCAATGCCGGACAAGAACACTGAAGCTTTCTTT. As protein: CASSPMPDKNTEAFF.

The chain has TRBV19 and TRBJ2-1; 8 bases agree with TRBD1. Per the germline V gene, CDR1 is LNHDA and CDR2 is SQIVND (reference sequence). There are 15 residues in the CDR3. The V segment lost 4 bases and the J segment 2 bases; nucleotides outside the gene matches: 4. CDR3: CASSKGQAAYNEQFF. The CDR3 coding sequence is TGTGCCAGTAGTAAGGGACAGGCCGCCTACAATGAGCAGTTCTTC.

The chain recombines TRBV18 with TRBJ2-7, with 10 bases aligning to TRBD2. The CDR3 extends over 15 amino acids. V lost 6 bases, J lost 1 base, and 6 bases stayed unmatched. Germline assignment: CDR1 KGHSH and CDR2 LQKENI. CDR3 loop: CASSLGTSASYEQYF. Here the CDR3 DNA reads TGTGCCAGCTCGCTTGGGACTAGCGCATCCTACGAGCAGTACTTC.

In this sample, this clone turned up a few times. The DNA of the CDR3 is TGTGCCAGCGGCAAGGGAGAAAAACTGTTTTTT. It specifies CASGKGEKLFF. V is TRBV27 and J is TRBJ1-4, with D hard to call. The CDR3 has 11 residues. Trimming shortened V by 8 bases and J by 8 bases, and 9 bases separated the two germline ends. CDR1 is MNHEY, CDR2 SMNVEV, per germline (reference sequence).